These 19 T cell receptor beta chains came from one sample sequenced in a study of shared clonotypes between healthy human individuals. It was CD45RO-negative cells, positively selected for CCR7, that made up naive CD8 cells, with terminally differentiated effector memory CD45RA+ cells excluded. Clones were read by immunoSEQ multiplex PCR, and TCRdb kept only the in-frame ones, dropping some. Among about 2 million clones listed, less than 95% were seen once. Material for sequencing was naive CD8+ T cells sorted from blood. These TCRs come from a man aged 18 to 35 in good health.

The chain has TRBV7-6 and TRBJ2-7; D gene unclear. The germline CDR1 and CDR2 sequences are SGHVS and FNYEAQ. V was pared by 2 bases and J by 3 bases, with 8 bases between. This CDR3 region has 13 residues. The CDR3 is CASSLNTLYEQYF. In DNA, the CDR3 is TGTGCCAGCAGCTTAAATACCCTCTACGAGCAGTACTTC. The full variable domain, with the rest looked up from reference TRBV7-6 and TRBJ2-7, is GAGVSQSPRYKVTKRGQDVALRCDPISGHVSLYWYRQALGQGPEFLTYFNYEAQQDKSGLPNDRFSAERPEGSISTLTIQRTEQRDSAMYRCASSLNTLYEQYFGPGTRLTVT.

The J gene is TRBJ2-1, the V gene TRBV7-9; D unclear. The ends were cut back, 5 bases at V and 8 bases at J, with 13 bases in the middle. The CDR3 is made up of 13 amino acids. Per the germline V gene, CDR1 is SEHNR and CDR2 is FQNEAQ (reference sequence). For the CDR3, the DNA is TGTGCCAGCAGCCCCCCAGGATACGATGAGCAGTTCTTC. Protein sequence: CASSPPGYDEQFF.

This clone has a single count. The chain carries TRBV19 and TRBJ2-2; TRBD2 agrees at 11 bases. CDR1 is LNHDA and CDR2 is SQIVND in the germline V gene (reference sequence). There are 15 residues in the CDR3. V gave up 6 bases and J gave up 7 bases; unmatched junction bases: 7. The CDR3 DNA reads as TGTGCCAGTAGCTGGACTAGCGGGTTTAGCGGGGAGCTGTTTTTT. It encodes CASSWTSGFSGELFF.

CDR3 residues: CASSLWVPETQYF. Here the CDR3 DNA reads TGCGCCAGCAGCTTGTGGGTTCCAGAGACCCAGTACTTC. This chain links TRBV5-1 with TRBJ2-5; D not certain. This CDR3 is 13 amino acids long. Germline V lookup: CDR1 SGHRS, CDR2 YFSETQ. Trimming took 1 base from V and 4 from J, leaving 8 bases between them. The whole variable domain, filled in from reference TRBV5-1 and TRBJ2-5, reads KAGVTQTPRYLIKTRGQQVTLSCSPISGHRSVSWYQQTPGQGLQFLFEYFSETQRNKGNFPGRFSGRQFSNSRSEMNVSTLELGDSALYLCASSLWVPETQYFGPGTRLLVL.

The V gene is TRBV7-8, the J gene TRBJ2-1, with unresolved D. Germline V lookup: CDR1 SGHVS, CDR2 FQNEAQ. V shed 5 bases and J shed 8 bases, with 13 bases lying between them. The CDR3 loop spans 13 amino acids. The CDR3 protein is CASSQRSPYEQFF. The CDR3 DNA reads TGTGCCAGCAGCCAGAGGTCGCCCTATGAGCAGTTCTTC.

Concerning this clone: Other DNA sequences in this sample translate to the same CDR3. The V call is TRBV5-1, the J call TRBJ2-3, with D hard to call. This CDR3 has 15 amino acids. Trimming pared 0 bases from V and 2 bases from J, leaving 10 bases between. CDR1 is SGHRS, CDR2 YFSETQ, per germline. The CDR3 reads CASSLEGGYTDTQYF. In nucleotides, the CDR3 is TGCGCCAGCAGCTTGGAAGGCGGATACACAGATACGCAGTATTTT.

The rearrangement links TRBV13 to TRBJ2-7, with 10 nucleotides matching TRBD1. The trim removed 5 bases at V and 7 bases at J, leaving 14 bases unmatched. There are 16 residues in the CDR3. Germline CDR1 and CDR2: PRHDT and FYEKMQ (reference sequence). The CDR3 nucleotides are TGTGCCAGCAGCCCCACCCTGGACAGGGGGTTGAGGGAGCAGTACTTC. This codes for CASSPTLDRGLREQYF. Full variable domain (rest looked up from reference TRBV13 and TRBJ2-7): AAGVIQSPRHLIKEKRETATLKCYPIPRHDTVYWYQQGPGQDPQFLISFYEKMQSDKGSIPDRFSAQQFSDYHSELNMSSLELGDSALYFCASSPTLDRGLREQYFGPGTRLTVT.

The chain joins TRBV7-6 to TRBJ2-3; TRBD1 matches 9 bases. Germline CDR1 reads SGHVS; CDR2 reads FNYEAQ. This CDR3 is built from 14 residues. With 7 bases clipped from V and 3 bases from J, the junction kept 5 bases outside the gene matches. The CDR3 loop is CASTRTGETDTQYF. The CDR3 DNA sequence: TGTGCCAGCACCAGGACAGGGGAAACAGATACGCAGTATTTT.

The V gene is TRBV7-9, the J gene TRBJ1-6; possibly TRBD1 for D (5 bases). CDR3 length equals 15 residues. V lost 1 base to trimming and J lost 9 bases, with 13 bases between them. CDR1 and CDR2 (germline): SEHNR, FQNEAQ (reference sequence). The CDR3 reads CASSLEGGEISPLHF. CDR3 sequence (DNA): TGTGCCAGCAGCTTAGAGGGAGGGGAGATTTCACCCCTCCACTTT.

This chain links TRBV28 with TRBJ1-4, with D possibly matching TRBD1 (6 bases). Per the germline V gene, CDR1 is MDHEN and CDR2 is SYDVKM. This CDR3 comprises 17 residues. Trimming stripped 6 bases from V and 0 bases from J, with 17 bases between. The CDR3 bases are TGTGCCAGCAGATTTGACAGGCGGGGGGCAACTAATGAAAAACTGTTTTTT. It translates to CASRFDRRGATNEKLFF.

This sequence joins TRBV7-8 and TRBJ2-1; D is undetermined. Germline V gene data show CDR1 as SGHVS and CDR2 as FQNEAQ. This CDR3 region has 15 residues. Trimming pared 5 bases from V and 0 bases from J, leaving 11 bases between. CDR3 protein: CASSPTESSYNEQFF. For the CDR3, the DNA is TGTGCCAGCAGCCCGACTGAAAGCTCCTACAATGAGCAGTTCTTC.

The rearrangement uses TRBV18 and TRBJ2-7; weak D call: TRBD1 (5 bases). Germline CDR1 is KGHSH and CDR2 is LQKENI. The CDR3 is 14 amino acids. Between the trimmed V and J ends, which lost 2 bases and 3 bases, there was a span of 11 bases. CDR3 nucleotides: TGTGCCAGCTCACCAGGGGCGGAAGACTACGAGCAGTACTTC. Its protein product is CASSPGAEDYEQYF.

The chain combines TRBV7-9 with TRBJ2-1; D is possibly TRBD1 or TRBD2 (6 bases each). Trimming took off 8 bases at V and 8 bases at J, with 22 bases between the two ends. Germline V gene sequence: CDR1 SEHNR, CDR2 FQNEAQ (reference sequence). The CDR3 loop spans 15 amino acids. The CDR3 protein is CASCLPGALGDEQFF. The CDR3 DNA reads as TGTGCCAGCTGTCTACCGGGGGCGCTTGGTGATGAGCAGTTCTTC.

Turning to this clone: Other DNA sequences within the sample encode an identical CDR3. This chain connects TRBV5-6 to TRBJ2-7; no firm D call. Germline CDR1 is SGHDT and CDR2 is YYEEEE. The CDR3 spans 13 residues. Trimming stripped 1 base from V and 1 base from J, with 6 bases between. The CDR3 region is CASSLTASYEQYF. The CDR3 coding sequence is TGTGCCAGCAGCTTGACAGCTTCCTACGAGCAGTACTTC.

In DNA form, the CDR3 reads TGCAGCGTTGGAGGGTCCACTAGCACAGATACGCAGTATTTT. Amino acid sequence: CSVGGSTSTDTQYF. This sequence joins TRBV29-1 and TRBJ2-3; D may be TRBD2 (5 bases). Germline CDR1 is SQVTM and CDR2 is ANQGSEA. V was cut by 4 bases and J by 0 bases, with 11 bases left in between. The length of the CDR3 is 14 residues.

V and J are TRBV4-3 and TRBJ2-1; 7 nucleotides agree with TRBD2. Germline V gene data show CDR1 as LGHNA and CDR2 as YSLEER. CDR3 size: 13 residues. J gave up 8 bases and V 1 base, and 2 bases lay outside the gene matches. In nucleotides, the CDR3 is TGCGCCAGCAGCCAAGGACTAGCCCATGAGCAGTTCTTC. It translates to CASSQGLAHEQFF.

The V and J genes are TRBV10-3 and TRBJ2-1; the D is unclear. CDR3 length: 15 amino acids. Germline CDR1 is ENHRY and CDR2 is SYGVKD. V lost 0 bases and J lost 0, with 6 bases in between. The CDR3 loop reads CAISESWSSYNEQFF. The CDR3 region has the DNA TGTGCCATCAGTGAGTCGTGGAGCTCCTACAATGAGCAGTTCTTC.

The CDR3 sequence: CASSPDPSLNTGELFF. The CDR3 nucleotides read TGTGCCAGCAGTCCCGACCCCAGCCTGAACACCGGGGAGCTGTTTTTT. The chain uses TRBV27 and TRBJ2-2; no reliable D call. The CDR3 runs 16 residues. CDR1 MNHEY and CDR2 SMNVEV come from the germline V gene (reference sequence). V was cut by 5 bases and J by 1 base, with 14 bases left in between.

The rearrangement joins TRBV6-5 to TRBJ1-1, with D possibly matching TRBD1 (5 bases). The germline gives CDR1 MNHEY, CDR2 SVGAGI. This CDR3 spans 14 amino acids. Trimming took 5 bases from V and 6 from J, leaving 16 bases between them. The CDR3 DNA reads TGTGCCAGCAGTCATCGAGAGGGGAGGTCTGAAGCTTTCTTT. Its protein product is CASSHREGRSEAFF.